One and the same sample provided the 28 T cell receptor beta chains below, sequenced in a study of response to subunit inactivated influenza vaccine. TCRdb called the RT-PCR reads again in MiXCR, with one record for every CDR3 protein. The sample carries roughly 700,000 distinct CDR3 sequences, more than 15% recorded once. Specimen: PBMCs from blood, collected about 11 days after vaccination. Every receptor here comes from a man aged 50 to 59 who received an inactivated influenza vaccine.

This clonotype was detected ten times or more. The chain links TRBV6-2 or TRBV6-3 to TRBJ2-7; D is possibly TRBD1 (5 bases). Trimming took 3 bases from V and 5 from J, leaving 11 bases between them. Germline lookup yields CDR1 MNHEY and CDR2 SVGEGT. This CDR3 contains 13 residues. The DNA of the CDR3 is TGTGCCAGCAGTTATTCAGGGTTCGACGAGCAGTACTTC. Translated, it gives CASSYSGFDEQYF.

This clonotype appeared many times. The CDR3 spells CASSQNLRTDTQYF. CDR3 nucleotides: TGCGCCAGCAGCCAGAACTTACGCACAGATACGCAGTATTTT. The gene calls are TRBV4-1 and TRBJ2-3; no clear D. The germline V and J ends were trimmed by 3 bases and 1 base, with 8 bases remaining between them. Looked up from germline, CDR1 is MGHRA and CDR2 is YSYEKL. The CDR3 is made up of 14 amino acids.

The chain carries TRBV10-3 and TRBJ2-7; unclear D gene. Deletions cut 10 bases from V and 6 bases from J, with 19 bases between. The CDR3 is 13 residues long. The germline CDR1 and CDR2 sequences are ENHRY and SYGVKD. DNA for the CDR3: TGTGCCACCATCAGTCCCCCAGGCCTCGAGCAGTACTTC. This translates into CATISPPGLEQYF.

CDR3 region: CASSSQYLGGMNTEAFF. The CDR3 DNA is TGTGCCAGCAGCTCACAATACCTCGGGGGGATGAACACTGAAGCTTTCTTT. The V and J genes are TRBV7-2 and TRBJ1-1; perhaps TRBD1 as D (5 bases). CDR1 SGHTA and CDR2 FQGNSA come from the germline V gene. The CDR3 runs to 17 residues. V was trimmed by 4 bases and J by 0 bases, leaving 18 bases between them. The variable domain in full, completed from reference TRBV7-2 and TRBJ1-1, reads GAGVSQSPSNKVTEKGKDVELRCDPISGHTALYWYRQSLGQGLEFLIYFQGNSAPDKSGLPSDRFSAERTGGSVSTLTIQRTQQEDSAVYLCASSSQYLGGMNTEAFFGQGTRLTVV.

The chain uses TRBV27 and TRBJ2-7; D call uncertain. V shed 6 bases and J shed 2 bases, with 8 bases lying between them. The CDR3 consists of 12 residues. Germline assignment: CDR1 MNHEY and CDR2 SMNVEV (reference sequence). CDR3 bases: TGTGCCAGCAGAGCAGGCCCCTACGAGCAGTACTTC. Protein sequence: CASRAGPYEQYF.

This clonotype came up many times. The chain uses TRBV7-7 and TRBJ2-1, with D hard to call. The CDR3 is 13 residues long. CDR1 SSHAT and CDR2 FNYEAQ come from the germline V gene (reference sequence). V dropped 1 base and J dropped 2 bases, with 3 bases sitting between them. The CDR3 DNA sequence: TGTGCCAGCAGCTTAGGGACCTACAATGAGCAGTTCTTC. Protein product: CASSLGTYNEQFF.

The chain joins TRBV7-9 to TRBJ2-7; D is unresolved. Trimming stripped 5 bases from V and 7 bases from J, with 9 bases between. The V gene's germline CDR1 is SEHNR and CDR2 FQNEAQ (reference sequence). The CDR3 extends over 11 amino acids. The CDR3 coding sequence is TGTGCCAGCAGCCCTAGTAGGGAGCAGTACTTC. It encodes CASSPSREQYF.

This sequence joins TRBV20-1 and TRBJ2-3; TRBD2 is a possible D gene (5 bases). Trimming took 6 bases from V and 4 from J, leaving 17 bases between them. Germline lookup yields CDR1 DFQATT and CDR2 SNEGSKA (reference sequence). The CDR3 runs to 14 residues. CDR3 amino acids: CSAKMGSGSDTQYF. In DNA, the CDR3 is TGCAGTGCCAAGATGGGGAGTGGTTCAGATACGCAGTATTTT.

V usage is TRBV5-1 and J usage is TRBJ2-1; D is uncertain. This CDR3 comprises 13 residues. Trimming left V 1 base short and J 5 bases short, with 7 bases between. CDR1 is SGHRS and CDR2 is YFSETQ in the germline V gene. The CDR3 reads CASSLMSDNEQFF. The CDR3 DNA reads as TGCGCCAGCAGCTTGATGTCCGACAATGAGCAGTTCTTC.

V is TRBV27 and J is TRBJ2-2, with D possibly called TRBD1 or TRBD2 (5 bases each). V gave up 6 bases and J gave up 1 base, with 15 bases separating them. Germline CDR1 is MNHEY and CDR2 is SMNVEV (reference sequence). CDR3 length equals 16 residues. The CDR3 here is CASRYAGTVNTGELFF. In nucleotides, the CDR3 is TGTGCCAGCAGATATGCCGGGACGGTGAACACCGGGGAGCTGTTTTTT.

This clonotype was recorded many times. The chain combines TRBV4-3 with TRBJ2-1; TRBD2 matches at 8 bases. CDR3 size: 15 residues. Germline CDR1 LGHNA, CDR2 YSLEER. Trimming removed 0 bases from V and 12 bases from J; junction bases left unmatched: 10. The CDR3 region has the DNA TGCGCCAGCAGCCAAGAACGCGGGACTAGAACTCGGCAGTTCTTC. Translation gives CASSQERGTRTRQFF.

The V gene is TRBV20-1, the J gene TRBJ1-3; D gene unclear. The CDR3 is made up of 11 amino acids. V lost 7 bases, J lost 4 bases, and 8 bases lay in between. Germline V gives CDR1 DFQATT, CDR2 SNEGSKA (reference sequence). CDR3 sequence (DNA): TGCAGTGTAAACTCAGGAAACACCATATATTTT. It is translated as CSVNSGNTIYF.

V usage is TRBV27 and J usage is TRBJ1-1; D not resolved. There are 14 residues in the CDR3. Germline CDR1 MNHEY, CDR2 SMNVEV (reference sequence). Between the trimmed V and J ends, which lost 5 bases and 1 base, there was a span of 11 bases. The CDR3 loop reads CASSAREQNTEAFF. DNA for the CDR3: TGTGCCAGCAGTGCCCGGGAGCAGAACACTGAAGCTTTCTTT.

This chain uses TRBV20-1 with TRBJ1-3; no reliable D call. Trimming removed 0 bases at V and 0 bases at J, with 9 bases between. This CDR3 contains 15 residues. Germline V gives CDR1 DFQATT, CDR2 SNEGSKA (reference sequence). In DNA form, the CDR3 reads TGCAGTGCTAGAGATAGTGCAGTCTCTGGAAACACCATATATTTT. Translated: CSARDSAVSGNTIYF.

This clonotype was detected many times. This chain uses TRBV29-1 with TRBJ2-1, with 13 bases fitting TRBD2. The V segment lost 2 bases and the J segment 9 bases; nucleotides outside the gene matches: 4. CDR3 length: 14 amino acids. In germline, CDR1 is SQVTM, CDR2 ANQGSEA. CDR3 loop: CSVERRLAGGEQFF. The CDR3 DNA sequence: TGCAGCGTTGAAAGGCGACTAGCGGGAGGTGAGCAGTTCTTC.

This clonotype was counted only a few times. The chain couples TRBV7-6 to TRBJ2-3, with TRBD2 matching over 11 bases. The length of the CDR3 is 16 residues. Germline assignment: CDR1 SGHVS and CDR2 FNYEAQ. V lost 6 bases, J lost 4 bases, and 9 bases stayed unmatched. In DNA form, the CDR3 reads TGTGCCAGCAGTACCTTAGCGGGAGGGCCCGCAGATACGCAGTATTTT. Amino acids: CASSTLAGGPADTQYF. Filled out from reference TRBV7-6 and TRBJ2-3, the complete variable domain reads GAGVSQSPRYKVTKRGQDVALRCDPISGHVSLYWYRQALGQGPEFLTYFNYEAQQDKSGLPNDRFSAERPEGSISTLTIQRTEQRDSAMYRCASSTLAGGPADTQYFGPGTRLTVL.

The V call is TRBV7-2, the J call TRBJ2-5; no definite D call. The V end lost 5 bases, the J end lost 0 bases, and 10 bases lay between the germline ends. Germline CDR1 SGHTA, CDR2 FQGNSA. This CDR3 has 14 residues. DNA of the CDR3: TGTGCCAGCAGCCCCCGGTGGTACCAAGAGACCCAGTACTTC. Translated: CASSPRWYQETQYF. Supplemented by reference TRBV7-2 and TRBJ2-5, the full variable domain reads GAGVSQSPSNKVTEKGKDVELRCDPISGHTALYWYRQSLGQGLEFLIYFQGNSAPDKSGLPSDRFSAERTGGSVSTLTIQRTQQEDSAVYLCASSPRWYQETQYFGPGTRLLVL.

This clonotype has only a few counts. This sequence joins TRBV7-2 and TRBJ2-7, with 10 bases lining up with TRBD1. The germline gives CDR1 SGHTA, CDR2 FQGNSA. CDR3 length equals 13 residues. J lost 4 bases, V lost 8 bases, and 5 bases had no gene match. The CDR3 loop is CASAWDRGYEQYF. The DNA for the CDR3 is TGTGCCAGCGCTTGGGACAGGGGATACGAGCAGTACTTC.

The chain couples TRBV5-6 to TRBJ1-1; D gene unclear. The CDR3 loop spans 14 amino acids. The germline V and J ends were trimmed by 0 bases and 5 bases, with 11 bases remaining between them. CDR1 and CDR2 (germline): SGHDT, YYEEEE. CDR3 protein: CASSLGGPGTEAFF. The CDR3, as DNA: TGTGCCAGCAGCTTGGGAGGGCCTGGAACTGAAGCTTTCTTT.

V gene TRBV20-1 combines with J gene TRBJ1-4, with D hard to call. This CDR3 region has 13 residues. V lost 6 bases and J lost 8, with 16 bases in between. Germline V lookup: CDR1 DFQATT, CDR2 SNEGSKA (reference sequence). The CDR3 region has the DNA TGCAGTGCCCCGTTAGCGGGCGCCGAAAAACTGTTTTTT. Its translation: CSAPLAGAEKLFF.

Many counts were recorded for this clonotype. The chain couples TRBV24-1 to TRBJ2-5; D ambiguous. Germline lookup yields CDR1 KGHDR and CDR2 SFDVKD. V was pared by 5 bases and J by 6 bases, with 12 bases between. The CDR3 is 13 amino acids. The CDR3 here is CATSAPPAKTQYF. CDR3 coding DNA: TGTGCCACCAGTGCCCCACCGGCCAAGACCCAGTACTTC.

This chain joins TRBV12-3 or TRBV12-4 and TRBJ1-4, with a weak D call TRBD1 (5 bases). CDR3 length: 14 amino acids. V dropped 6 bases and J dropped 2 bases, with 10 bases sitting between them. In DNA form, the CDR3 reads TGTGCCAGCAGGCCGACAGTGACTAATGAAAAACTGTTTTTT. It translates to CASRPTVTNEKLFF.

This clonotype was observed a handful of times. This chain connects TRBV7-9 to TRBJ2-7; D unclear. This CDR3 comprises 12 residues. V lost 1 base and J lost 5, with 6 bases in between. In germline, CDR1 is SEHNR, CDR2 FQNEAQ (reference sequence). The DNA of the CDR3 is TGTGCCAGCAGCTTAGATTTCGACGAGCAGTACTTC. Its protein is CASSLDFDEQYF.

The CDR3 region has the DNA TGTGCCAGCAGTGATTATTACTACGAGCAGTACTTC. Its protein product is CASSDYYYEQYF. This chain uses TRBV25-1 with TRBJ2-7, with D unclear. V was cut by 3 bases and J by 3 bases, with 6 bases left in between. Germline CDR1 and CDR2: MGHDK and SYGVNS. The CDR3 has 12 residues.

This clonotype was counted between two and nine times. CDR3 nucleotides: TGTGCCAGCAGTCCCGGAACACCCGGGACTAGCATCTACGAGCAGTACTTC. Its protein is CASSPGTPGTSIYEQYF. The rearrangement links TRBV12-3 or TRBV12-4 to TRBJ2-7, with 9 bases fitting TRBD2. The CDR3 has 17 residues. V lost 5 bases to trimming and J lost 3 bases; unmatched junction nucleotides: 14.

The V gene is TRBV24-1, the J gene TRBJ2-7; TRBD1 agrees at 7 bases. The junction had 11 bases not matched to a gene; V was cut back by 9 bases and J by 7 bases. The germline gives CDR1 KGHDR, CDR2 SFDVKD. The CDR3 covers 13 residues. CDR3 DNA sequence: TGTGCCACCTCCGGGACAGCCTATACGGAGCAGTACTTC. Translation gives CATSGTAYTEQYF.

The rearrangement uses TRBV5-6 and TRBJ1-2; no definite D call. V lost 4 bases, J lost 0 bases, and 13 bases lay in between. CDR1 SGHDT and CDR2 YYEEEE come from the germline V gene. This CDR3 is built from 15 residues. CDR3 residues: CASSPPLVPNYGYTF. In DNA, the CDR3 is TGTGCCAGCAGCCCCCCCTTGGTGCCTAACTATGGCTACACCTTC.

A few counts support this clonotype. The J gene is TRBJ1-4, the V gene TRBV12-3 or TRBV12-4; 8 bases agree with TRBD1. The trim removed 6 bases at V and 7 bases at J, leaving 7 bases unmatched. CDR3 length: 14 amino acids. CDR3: CASRRTGGSEKLFF. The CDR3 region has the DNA TGTGCCAGCAGAAGAACAGGGGGGAGTGAAAAACTGTTTTTT.